Listed below are T cell receptor beta chains from one sample, sequenced in a study of cytomegalovirus exposure and HLA in healthy donors. TCRdb keeps only in-frame clones here, not all; method: immunoSEQ multiplex PCR. The sample lists about 200,000 clones; about 70% were seen once. Material for sequencing was PBMCs. Receptors were obtained from a middle-aged man in good health and CMV-seropositive. Both conserved end residues are part of each CDR3. Fields, in order: clone size, V gene, D gene, J gene, CDR3 protein, CDR3 DNA. The D gene is left open where the match is weak. Not every row has a clone size; where given, it reads once, few, many or a size class.

size: NA
V: TRBV7-9
D: NA
J: TRBJ1-1
CDR3: CASTPSEGGAEAFF
DNA: TGTGCCAGCACCCCCAGCGAGGGAGGCGCTGAAGCTTTCTTT

size: NA
V: TRBV7-9
D: TRBD1
J: TRBJ2-2
CDR3: CASSTTGGTGELFF
DNA: TGTGCCAGCAGCACTACAGGGGGCACCGGGGAGCTGTTTTTT

size: once
V: TRBV28
D: NA
J: TRBJ1-1
CDR3: CASSLSPGIEAFF
DNA: TGTGCCAGCAGTTTATCCCCCGGTATTGAAGCTTTCTTT

size: once
V: TRBV9
D: TRBD1
J: TRBJ2-5
CDR3: CASSGQGAQETQYF
DNA: TGTGCCAGCAGCGGCCAGGGGGCACAAGAGACCCAGTACTTC

size: NA
V: TRBV15
D: NA
J: TRBJ2-3
CDR3: CATSRASGLDTQYF
DNA: TGTGCCACCAGCAGAGCCTCGGGGTTAGATACGCAGTATTTT

size: NA
V: TRBV4-2
D: NA
J: TRBJ2-7
CDR3: CASSQDITGSTYEQYF
DNA: TGTGCCAGCAGCCAAGATATCACAGGGTCTACCTACGAGCAGTACTTC

size: once
V: TRBV2
D: TRBD1
J: TRBJ1-2
CDR3: CASRPRTGANYGYTF
DNA: TGTGCCAGCAGGCCCCGGACAGGGGCTAACTATGGCTACACCTTC

size: NA
V: TRBV7-2
D: TRBD2
J: TRBJ2-1
CDR3: CASSSPSGGTDNEQFF
DNA: TGTGCCAGCAGCTCGCCTAGCGGGGGGACCGACAATGAGCAGTTCTTC

size: NA
V: TRBV6-1
D: NA
J: TRBJ2-2
CDR3: CASITGYTGELFF
DNA: TGTGCCAGCATCACAGGGTACACCGGGGAGCTGTTTTTT

size: NA
V: TRBV19
D: TRBD1
J: TRBJ1-2
CDR3: CASSLGQNYGYTF
DNA: TGTGCCAGTAGCCTGGGACAGAACTATGGCTACACCTTC

size: NA
V: TRBV19
D: NA
J: TRBJ1-5
CDR3: CASSYGKLPDNQPQHF
DNA: TGTGCCAGTAGCTACGGGAAACTTCCGGACAATCAGCCCCAGCATTTT

size: NA
V: TRBV27
D: TRBD2
J: TRBJ2-5
CDR3: CASSWSGGPQETQYF
DNA: TGTGCCAGCAGTTGGAGCGGGGGGCCGCAAGAGACCCAGTACTTC

size: NA
V: TRBV4-1
D: NA
J: TRBJ2-2
CDR3: CASSRGGDSGELFF
DNA: TGCGCCAGCAGCCGAGGAGGGGATAGCGGGGAGCTGTTTTTT

size: NA
V: TRBV6-6
D: NA
J: TRBJ2-3
CDR3: CASSLSGVGTDTQYF
DNA: TGTGCCAGCAGTCTGTCAGGGGTAGGCACAGATACGCAGTATTTT

size: few
V: TRBV11-3
D: NA
J: TRBJ1-1
CDR3: CASSLDRNTEAFF
DNA: TGTGCCAGCAGCTTAGACAGGAACACTGAAGCTTTCTTT

size: NA
V: TRBV14
D: TRBD1
J: TRBJ1-2
CDR3: CASSPGQGAGNYGYTF
DNA: TGTGCCAGCAGCCCCGGCCAGGGGGCCGGGAACTATGGCTACACCTTC

size: NA
V: TRBV19
D: TRBD1
J: TRBJ1-1
CDR3: CASSYGTGGTEAFF
DNA: TGTGCCAGTAGTTATGGGACAGGAGGCACTGAAGCTTTCTTT

size: few
V: TRBV7-9
D: NA
J: TRBJ2-5
CDR3: CASSFGDLNQETQYF
DNA: TGTGCCAGCAGCTTCGGGGACTTAAACCAAGAGACCCAGTACTTC

size: NA
V: TRBV4-3
D: TRBD2
J: TRBJ2-5
CDR3: CASSHGRGGPETQYF
DNA: TGCGCCAGCAGCCACGGGAGGGGGGGCCCGGAGACCCAGTACTTC

size: NA
V: TRBV6-4
D: NA
J: TRBJ2-2
CDR3: CASRRVRETNTGELFF
DNA: TGTGCCAGCAGGAGGGTGAGGGAGACGAACACCGGGGAGCTGTTTTTT

size: NA
V: TRBV10-2
D: NA
J: TRBJ2-3
CDR3: CASTNQGTYTDTQYF
DNA: TGCGCCAGCACTAACCAGGGAACATACACAGATACGCAGTATTTT

size: few
V: TRBV5-6
D: NA
J: TRBJ1-1
CDR3: CASSLQVVDTEAFF
DNA: TGTGCCAGCAGCTTACAGGTTGTCGACACTGAAGCTTTCTTT

size: NA
V: TRBV27
D: NA
J: TRBJ2-7
CDR3: CASSLWASSGYEQYF
DNA: TGTGCCAGCAGTTTATGGGCTAGCTCCGGCTACGAGCAGTACTTC

size: once
V: TRBV5-1
D: TRBD2
J: TRBJ2-2
CDR3: CASSWGLAGENTGELFF
DNA: TGCGCCAGCAGCTGGGGACTAGCGGGGGAGAACACCGGGGAGCTGTTTTTT

size: NA
V: TRBV5-1
D: TRBD1
J: TRBJ2-7
CDR3: CAGSLDHRGSSYEQYF
DNA: TGCGCCGGCAGCTTGGACCACAGGGGAAGCTCCTACGAGCAGTACTTC

size: once
V: TRBV25-1
D: NA
J: TRBJ1-1
CDR3: CASSEGGLPGAFF
DNA: TGTGCCAGCAGTGAGGGTGGACTCCCCGGCGCTTTCTTT

size: NA
V: TRBV7-9
D: NA
J: TRBJ1-1
CDR3: CASSSGRGIGTEAFF
DNA: TGTGCCAGCAGCTCGGGAAGAGGAATTGGCACTGAAGCTTTCTTT

size: few
V: TRBV27
D: TRBD1
J: TRBJ1-5
CDR3: CASSSGQGLAFNQPQHF
DNA: TGTGCCAGCAGTTCGGGACAGGGTCTCGCTTTTAATCAGCCCCAGCATTTT

size: few
V: TRBV7-2
D: TRBD1
J: TRBJ1-1
CDR3: CASSLRAQGRNTEAFF
DNA: TGTGCCAGCAGCTTAAGGGCACAGGGGAGGAACACTGAAGCTTTCTTT

size: NA
V: TRBV19
D: NA
J: TRBJ1-1
CDR3: CASSPSYAGEETEAFF
DNA: TGTGCCAGTAGTCCTAGTTACGCTGGGGAGGAGACTGAAGCTTTCTTT

size: NA
V: TRBV29-1
D: TRBD1
J: TRBJ1-5
CDR3: CSVTGADSNQPQHF
DNA: TGCAGCGTGACAGGGGCCGATAGCAATCAGCCCCAGCATTTT

size: NA
V: TRBV18
D: NA
J: TRBJ1-5
CDR3: CASSPNQAGSNQPQHF
DNA: TGTGCCAGCTCACCAAATCAGGCTGGGAGCAATCAGCCCCAGCATTTT

size: NA
V: TRBV5-1
D: TRBD2
J: TRBJ2-5
CDR3: CASSPRGLAGPAGEQYF
DNA: TGCGCCAGCAGCCCCCGAGGCCTAGCGGGCCCTGCGGGGGAGCAGTACTTC

size: NA
V: TRBV4-1
D: NA
J: TRBJ2-5
CDR3: CASSQVTGLRETQYF
DNA: TGCGCCAGCAGCCAAGTAACAGGATTGCGGGAGACCCAGTACTTC

size: NA
V: TRBV2
D: NA
J: TRBJ1-6
CDR3: CASTPSSPLHF
DNA: TGTGCCAGCACCCCTAGCTCACCCCTCCACTTT

size: few
V: TRBV6-1
D: TRBD1
J: TRBJ1-4
CDR3: CASSERTGRDEKLFF
DNA: TGTGCCAGCAGTGAAAGGACAGGGCGGGATGAAAAACTGTTTTTT

size: NA
V: TRBV6-1
D: NA
J: TRBJ2-7
CDR3: CASSPRELYEQYF
DNA: TGTGCCAGCAGTCCCCGGGAGCTCTACGAGCAGTACTTC

size: NA
V: TRBV19
D: TRBD1
J: TRBJ1-2
CDR3: CASSFGTGVGYTF
DNA: TGTGCCAGTAGCTTCGGGACAGGCGTGGGCTACACCTTC

size: NA
V: TRBV7-2
D: NA
J: TRBJ2-5
CDR3: CASTLTIMTQETQYF
DNA: TGTGCCAGCACCCTAACGATAATGACTCAAGAGACCCAGTACTTC

size: NA
V: TRBV5-1
D: NA
J: TRBJ2-3
CDR3: CASSPVDSTDTQYF
DNA: TGCGCCAGCAGTCCCGTAGATAGCACAGATACGCAGTATTTT

size: NA
V: TRBV7-8
D: NA
J: TRBJ2-7
CDR3: CASSPAGQGYEQYF
DNA: TGTGCCAGCAGCCCGGCAGGGCAGGGGTACGAGCAGTACTTC

size: few
V: TRBV5-1
D: NA
J: TRBJ1-1
CDR3: CATRTTLNTEAFF
DNA: TGCGCCACCCGAACAACCCTGAACACTGAAGCTTTCTTT

size: NA
V: TRBV6-1
D: NA
J: TRBJ2-3
CDR3: CASSENGGPSTDTQYF
DNA: TGTGCCAGCAGTGAAAACGGCGGGCCTAGCACAGATACGCAGTATTTT

size: NA
V: TRBV27
D: NA
J: TRBJ1-4
CDR3: CASSMARGSEKLFF
DNA: TGTGCCAGCAGTATGGCGCGAGGAAGTGAAAAACTGTTTTTT

size: NA
V: TRBV9
D: NA
J: TRBJ1-1
CDR3: CASSWGGGNTEAFF
DNA: TGTGCCAGCAGCTGGGGCGGGGGGAACACTGAAGCTTTCTTT

size: NA
V: TRBV2
D: TRBD2
J: TRBJ2-1
CDR3: CASSEARASGGYEQFF
DNA: TGTGCCAGCAGTGAAGCGCGGGCTAGCGGGGGTTATGAGCAGTTCTTC

size: NA
V: TRBV19
D: NA
J: TRBJ2-7
CDR3: CASSMAGDYEQYF
DNA: TGTGCCAGTAGTATGGCAGGGGACTACGAGCAGTACTTC

size: NA
V: TRBV6-5
D: NA
J: TRBJ1-6
CDR3: CASSPPGNYNSPLHF
DNA: TGTGCCAGCAGTCCGCCGGGGAACTATAATTCACCCCTCCACTTT

size: NA
V: TRBV5-5
D: NA
J: TRBJ2-6
CDR3: CASSWAGTTSSGANVLTF
DNA: TGTGCCAGCAGCTGGGCCGGGACAACTTCCTCTGGGGCCAACGTCCTGACTTTC

size: NA
V: TRBV5-4
D: TRBD2
J: TRBJ2-3
CDR3: CASSLAGNTDTQYF
DNA: TGTGCCAGCAGTTTAGCGGGAAACACAGATACGCAGTATTTT

size: NA
V: TRBV9
D: NA
J: TRBJ2-3
CDR3: CASTRGGRTDTQYF
DNA: TGTGCCAGCACTCGAGGAGGACGTACAGATACGCAGTATTTT